These 20 T cell receptor beta chains came from one sample sequenced in a study of PD-1 blockade in classical Hodgkin lymphoma. Every patient had relapsed following autologous stem cell transplantation, and cohorts differed in brentuximab vedotin exposure. The method was immunoSEQ multiplex PCR; TCRdb's version includes in-frame clones alone and lacks a portion of them. In the table there are more than 10,000 clones, 92% of which are singletons. Sequenced material: peripheral blood mononuclear cells (PBMCs), taken at baseline. The receptors derive from a human donor with classical Hodgkin lymphoma.

V usage is TRBV9 and J usage is TRBJ2-2; D uncertain. Trimming took 0 bases from V and 5 from J, leaving 8 bases between them. The CDR3 covers 14 residues. The germline CDR1 and CDR2 sequences are SGDLS and YYNGEE. The CDR3 region has the DNA TGTGCCAGCAGCGTAGAAGGTCTTACCGGGGAGCTGTTTTTT. Encoded protein: CASSVEGLTGELFF.

The CDR3 nucleotides read TGTGCCAGCAGCGTATTACCGGGATCTCAGTTCTTC. Protein sequence: CASSVLPGSQFF. The chain uses TRBV9 and TRBJ2-1; possibly TRBD2 for D (5 bases). Between the trimmed V and J ends, which lost 1 base and 13 bases, there was a span of 12 bases. Per the germline V gene, CDR1 is SGDLS and CDR2 is YYNGEE. The CDR3 runs 12 residues.

This clone appeared a few times. The gene calls are TRBV7-9 and TRBJ2-7; no definite D call. From germline, CDR1 is SEHNR and CDR2 FQNEAQ (reference sequence). The CDR3 has 14 residues. V shed 4 bases and J shed 1 base, with 11 bases lying between them. The chain's CDR3 is CASSSFTGSYEQYF. CDR3 bases: TGTGCCAGCAGCTCATTTACGGGTTCCTACGAGCAGTACTTC. Supplemented by reference TRBV7-9 and TRBJ2-7, the full variable domain reads DTGVSQNPRHKITKRGQNVTFRCDPISEHNRLYWYRQTLGQGPEFLTYFQNEAQLEKSRLLSDRFSAERPKGSFSTLEIQRTEQGDSAMYLCASSSFTGSYEQYFGPGTRLTVT.

The V gene is TRBV5-6, the J gene TRBJ2-1; TRBD1 might be the D (5 bases). Germline values: CDR1 SGHDT, CDR2 YYEEEE. The V end was cut by 2 bases, the J end by 11 bases, with 11 bases between. This CDR3 is 12 amino acids long. The CDR3 region has the DNA TGTGCCAGCAGCTTAGGGGCCCCAAAGCAGTTCTTC. This encodes CASSLGAPKQFF. The whole variable domain, filled in from reference TRBV5-6 and TRBJ2-1, reads DAGVTQSPTHLIKTRGQQVTLRCSPKSGHDTVSWYQQALGQGPQFIFQYYEEEERQRGNFPDRFSGHQFPNYSSELNVNALLLGDSALYLCASSLGAPKQFFGPGTRLTVL.

This sequence joins TRBV28 and TRBJ2-2; 12 bases fit TRBD1. The CDR3 has 15 residues. V trimming: 10 bases; J trimming: 8 bases; junction bases outside the gene matches: 11. The germline V gene encodes CDR1 MDHEN and CDR2 SYDVKM. This CDR3 is CATPRGQGAGGELFF. The DNA of the CDR3 is TGTGCCACCCCCCGGGGACAGGGGGCCGGGGGGGAGCTGTTTTTT.

The chain joins TRBV5-1 to TRBJ1-2, with a tentative D call TRBD1 (5 bases). V lost 4 bases, J lost 7 bases, and 17 bases lay in between. This CDR3 is built from 14 residues. Germline CDR1 SGHRS, CDR2 YFSETQ. The CDR3: CASSEGDYGGGYTF. For the CDR3, the DNA is TGCGCCAGCAGCGAAGGGGACTACGGGGGTGGCTACACCTTC.

The gene calls are TRBV7-2 and TRBJ1-3, with 8 nucleotides matching TRBD1. Per germline, CDR1 SGHTA and CDR2 FQGNSA. CDR3 length equals 19 residues. Unmatched junction bases numbered 16, after V lost 0 bases and J lost 6 bases. The CDR3 sequence is CASSLAVWSGGALENTIYF. The CDR3 region has the DNA TGTGCCAGCAGCTTAGCCGTATGGTCAGGGGGCGCGTTGGAAAACACCATATATTTT.

The chain recombines TRBV4-2 with TRBJ1-2; 7 bases align to TRBD1. Germline V gives CDR1 LGHNA, CDR2 YNFKEQ. V shed 4 bases, J shed 4 bases, and the junction held 9 bases outside the gene matches. The CDR3 consists of 15 residues. CDR3 nucleotides: TGTGCCAGCAGCCCTGCAGGGGGGGATAGCTATGGCTACACCTTC. Encoded protein: CASSPAGGDSYGYTF.

V usage is TRBV7-2 and J usage is TRBJ2-7, with D perhaps matching TRBD2 (5 bases). Trimming left V 1 base short and J 3 bases short, with 10 bases between. CDR3 length: 14 amino acids. Per germline, CDR1 SGHTA and CDR2 FQGNSA. In DNA form, the CDR3 reads TGTGCCAGCAGCTTAGGACTATCCCGCTACGAGCAGTACTTC. Translating it yields CASSLGLSRYEQYF. Drawing the rest from reference TRBV7-2 and TRBJ2-7, the complete variable domain is GAGVSQSPSNKVTEKGKDVELRCDPISGHTALYWYRQSLGQGLEFLIYFQGNSAPDKSGLPSDRFSAERTGGSVSTLTIQRTQQEDSAVYLCASSLGLSRYEQYFGPGTRLTVT.

V gene TRBV5-1 combines with J gene TRBJ2-2, with TRBD1 as a possible D gene (5 bases). This CDR3 has 15 residues. Trimming removed 3 bases from V and 0 bases from J, with 9 bases in between. The V gene's germline CDR1 is SGHRS and CDR2 YFSETQ. In nucleotides, the CDR3 is TGCGCCAGCAGCTCCAGGGCCCCGAACACCGGGGAGCTGTTTTTT. This sequence encodes CASSSRAPNTGELFF.

The rearrangement links TRBV5-4 to TRBJ1-2; tentative D call: TRBD1 (5 bases). Per the germline V gene, CDR1 is SGHNT and CDR2 is YYREEE (reference sequence). The CDR3 runs 16 residues. The germline V and J ends were trimmed by 0 bases and 3 bases, with 15 bases remaining between them. CDR3 loop: CASSLGGEGMDYGYTF. CDR3 in DNA: TGTGCCAGCAGCTTGGGGGGCGAGGGGATGGACTATGGCTACACCTTC.

The rearrangement joins TRBV11-3 to TRBJ2-1; 11 positions match TRBD1. With 5 bases clipped from V and 4 bases from J, the junction kept 4 bases outside the gene matches. Germline lookup yields CDR1 SGHNT and CDR2 YENEEA. The CDR3 sequence is 15 residues long. CDR3 nucleotides: TGTGCCAGCAGCGGACAGGGGGCGGGGTACAATGAGCAGTTCTTC. It is translated as CASSGQGAGYNEQFF.

J is TRBJ2-2 and V is TRBV2; the D gene is possibly TRBD2 (6 bases). The V end lost 7 bases, the J end lost 5 bases, and 14 bases lay between the germline ends. This CDR3 contains 14 residues. From germline, CDR1 is SNHLY and CDR2 FYNNEI. The CDR3 DNA sequence: TGTGCCAGCATGGGAGGTTTGGGGACCGGGGAGCTGTTTTTT. Translating gives CASMGGLGTGELFF.

The gene calls are TRBV5-6 and TRBJ2-3; D is undetermined. V lost 4 bases to trimming and J lost 5 bases, with 11 bases between them. The CDR3 is 13 amino acids. The germline V gene has CDR1 SGHDT and CDR2 YYEEEE. The CDR3 DNA follows: TGTGCCAGCAGCCCCATAAATGAAGATACGCAGTATTTT. It specifies CASSPINEDTQYF. The full variable domain, with the rest looked up from reference TRBV5-6 and TRBJ2-3, is DAGVTQSPTHLIKTRGQQVTLRCSPKSGHDTVSWYQQALGQGPQFIFQYYEEEERQRGNFPDRFSGHQFPNYSSELNVNALLLGDSALYLCASSPINEDTQYFGPGTRLTVL.

The genes are TRBV6-5 and TRBJ2-3; D possibly corresponds to TRBD2 (7 bases). The CDR3 extends over 13 amino acids. Germline CDR1 reads MNHEY; CDR2 reads SVGAGI. Trimming removed 9 bases from V and 5 bases from J, with 15 bases in between. The CDR3 sequence: CASRGGVEDTQYF. The CDR3 nucleotides read TGTGCCAGTAGGGGGGGGGTAGAAGATACGCAGTATTTT.

This clone was seen a single time. The J gene is TRBJ1-2, the V gene TRBV4-1; TRBD1 matches 7 bases. Trimming removed 3 bases from V and 4 bases from J; junction bases left unmatched: 8. The CDR3 totals 15 residues. The germline gives CDR1 MGHRA, CDR2 YSYEKL. CDR3 amino acids: CASSQGRRDSYGYTF. CDR3 sequence (DNA): TGCGCCAGCAGCCAGGGCAGGAGGGACAGCTATGGCTACACCTTC.

The chain joins TRBV6-4 to TRBJ2-2, with 8 nucleotides matching TRBD2. Germline assignment: CDR1 MRHNA and CDR2 SNTAGT. CDR3 size: 16 residues. With 6 bases clipped from V and 2 bases from J, the junction kept 8 bases outside the gene matches. CDR3 amino acids: CASSDGLAGNTGELFF. CDR3 sequence (DNA): TGTGCCAGCAGCGACGGGCTAGCGGGCAACACCGGGGAGCTGTTTTTT.

The J gene is TRBJ2-2, the V gene TRBV27; D tentatively fits TRBD1 or TRBD2 (6 bases each). Germline V gene data show CDR1 as MNHEY and CDR2 as SMNVEV (reference sequence). This CDR3 has 14 residues. Deletions cut 7 bases from V and 6 bases from J, with 15 bases between. The CDR3 loop reads CASTKGGEAGELFF. DNA for the CDR3: TGTGCCAGCACCAAGGGGGGCGAAGCCGGGGAGCTGTTTTTT.

This chain connects TRBV5-1 to TRBJ1-6; maybe TRBD1 (6 bases). Germline loops: CDR1 SGHRS, CDR2 YFSETQ. This CDR3 is 15 amino acids long. Trimming removed 1 base at V and 8 bases at J, with 13 bases between. The CDR3 spells CASSLTGRRHSPLHF. CDR3 coding DNA: TGCGCCAGCAGCTTGACAGGGAGGCGGCATTCACCCCTCCACTTT.

The chain recombines TRBV11-2 with TRBJ1-1, with TRBD1 as a possible D gene (5 bases). Trimming took 1 base from V and 1 from J, leaving 10 bases between them. Germline CDR1 SGHAT, CDR2 FQNNGV. This CDR3 comprises 15 residues. DNA of the CDR3: TGTGCCAGCAGCTTAGTGAGGGGAGAGAACACTGAAGCTTTCTTT. This translates into CASSLVRGENTEAFF.